This T cell receptor beta chain was recorded in a study of T cell responses to AZD1222 COVID-19 vaccine. The germline V and J ends were trimmed by 5 bases and 7 bases, with 12 bases remaining between them. The germline V gene encodes CDR1 SGHTA and CDR2 FQGTGA. This CDR3 has 14 residues. Overall study results and limits: Only after the peak T cell response were repertoires sampled. Among the donors, most were white British and more were female, and clonal diversity was possibly underestimated.

The method was immunoSEQ multiplex PCR; TCRdb's version includes in-frame clones alone and lacks a portion of them. The sample yields around 100,000 clones, less than 95% seen once. Points on this clone: What it binds is unknown.

The rearrangement uses TRBV7-3 and TRBJ1-6; a weak D match, TRBD1 (6 bases). This receptor was identified in an adult in good health. Sequenced material: peripheral blood, taken on day 0 of AZD1222 vaccination. CDR3 region: CASSQSGVNSPLHF. The DNA for the CDR3 is TGTGCCAGCAGCCAGTCAGGGGTAAATTCACCCCTCCACTTT.